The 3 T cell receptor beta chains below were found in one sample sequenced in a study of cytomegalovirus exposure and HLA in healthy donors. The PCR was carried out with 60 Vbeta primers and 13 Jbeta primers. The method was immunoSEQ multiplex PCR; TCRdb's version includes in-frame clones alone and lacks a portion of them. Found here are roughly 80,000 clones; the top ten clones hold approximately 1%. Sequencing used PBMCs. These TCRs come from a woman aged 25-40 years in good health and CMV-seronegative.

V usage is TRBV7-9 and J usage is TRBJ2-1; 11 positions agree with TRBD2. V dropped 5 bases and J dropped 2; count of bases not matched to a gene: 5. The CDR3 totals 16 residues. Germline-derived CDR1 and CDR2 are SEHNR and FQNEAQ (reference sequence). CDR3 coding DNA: TGTGCCAGCAGCACCGCTAGCGGGGGGCCCTACAATGAGCAGTTCTTC. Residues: CASSTASGGPYNEQFF.

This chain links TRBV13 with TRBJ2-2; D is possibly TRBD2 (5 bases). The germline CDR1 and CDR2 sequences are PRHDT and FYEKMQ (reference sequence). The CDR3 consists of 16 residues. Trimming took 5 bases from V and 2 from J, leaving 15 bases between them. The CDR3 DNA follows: TGTGCCAGCAGCCCGGAGGCCTTTAGAAACACCGGGGAGCTGTTTTTT. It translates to CASSPEAFRNTGELFF.

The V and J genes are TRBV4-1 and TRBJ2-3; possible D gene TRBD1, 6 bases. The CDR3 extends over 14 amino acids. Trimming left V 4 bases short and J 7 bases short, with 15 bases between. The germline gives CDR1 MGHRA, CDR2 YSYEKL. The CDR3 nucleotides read TGCGCCAGCAGCCGTATCAGGGGACGAAATACGCAGTATTTT. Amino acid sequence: CASSRIRGRNTQYF.